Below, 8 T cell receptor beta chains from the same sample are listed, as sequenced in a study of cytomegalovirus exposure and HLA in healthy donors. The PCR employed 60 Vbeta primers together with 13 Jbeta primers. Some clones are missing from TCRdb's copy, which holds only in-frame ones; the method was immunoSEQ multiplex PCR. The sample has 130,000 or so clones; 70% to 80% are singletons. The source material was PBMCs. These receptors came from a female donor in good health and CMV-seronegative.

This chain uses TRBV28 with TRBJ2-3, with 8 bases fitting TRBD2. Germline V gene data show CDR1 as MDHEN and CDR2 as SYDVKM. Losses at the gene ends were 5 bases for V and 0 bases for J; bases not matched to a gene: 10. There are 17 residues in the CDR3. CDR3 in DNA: TGTGCCAGCAGTACCGCTTTTACGGGAGGGAGCACAGATACGCAGTATTTT. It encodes CASSTAFTGGSTDTQYF.

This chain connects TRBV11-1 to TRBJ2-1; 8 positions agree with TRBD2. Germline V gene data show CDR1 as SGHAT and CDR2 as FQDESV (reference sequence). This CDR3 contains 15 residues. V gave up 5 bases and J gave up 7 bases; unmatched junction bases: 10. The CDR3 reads CASSPREGSLNEQFF. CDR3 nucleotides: TGTGCCAGCAGCCCCCGGGAGGGGAGTTTGAATGAGCAGTTCTTC.

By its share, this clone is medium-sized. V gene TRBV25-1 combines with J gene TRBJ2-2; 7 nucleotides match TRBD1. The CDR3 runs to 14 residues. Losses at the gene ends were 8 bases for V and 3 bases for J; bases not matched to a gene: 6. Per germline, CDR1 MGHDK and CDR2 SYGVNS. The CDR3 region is CASQGQRDTGELFF. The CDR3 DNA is TGTGCCAGCCAGGGACAGAGAGACACCGGGGAGCTGTTTTTT.

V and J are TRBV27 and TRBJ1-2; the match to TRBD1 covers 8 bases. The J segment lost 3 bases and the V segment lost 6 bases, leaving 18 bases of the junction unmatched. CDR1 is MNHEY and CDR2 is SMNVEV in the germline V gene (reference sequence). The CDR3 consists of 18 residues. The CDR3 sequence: CASRREARRGRRDYGYTF. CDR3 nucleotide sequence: TGTGCCAGCAGACGCGAAGCCCGCAGGGGGCGCCGAGACTATGGCTACACCTTC.

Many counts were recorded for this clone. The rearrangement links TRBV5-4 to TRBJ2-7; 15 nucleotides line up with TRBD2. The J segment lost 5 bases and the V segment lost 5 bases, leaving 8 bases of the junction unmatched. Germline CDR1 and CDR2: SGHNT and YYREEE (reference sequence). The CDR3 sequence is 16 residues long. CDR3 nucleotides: TGTGCCAGCAGAATATATGGGACTAGCGGGAGGAACGAGCAGTACTTC. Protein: CASRIYGTSGRNEQYF.

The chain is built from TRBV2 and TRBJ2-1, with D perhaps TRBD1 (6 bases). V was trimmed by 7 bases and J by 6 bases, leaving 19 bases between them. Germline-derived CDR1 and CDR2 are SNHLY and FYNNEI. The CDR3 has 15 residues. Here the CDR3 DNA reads TGTGCCAGCACCGGAATCCCGACAGGTTTCAATGAGCAGTTCTTC. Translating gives CASTGIPTGFNEQFF.

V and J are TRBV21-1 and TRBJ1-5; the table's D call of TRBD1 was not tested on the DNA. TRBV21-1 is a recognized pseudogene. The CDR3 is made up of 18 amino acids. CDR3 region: CASSKKGQELHSNQPQHF. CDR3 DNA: TGTGCCAGCAGCAAAAAAGGACAGGAGTTACATAGCAATCAGCCCCAGCATTTT.

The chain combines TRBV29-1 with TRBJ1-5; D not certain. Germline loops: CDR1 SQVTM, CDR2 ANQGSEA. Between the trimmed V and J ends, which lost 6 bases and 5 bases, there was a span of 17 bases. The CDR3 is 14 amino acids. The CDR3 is CSVVLTNPDQPQHF. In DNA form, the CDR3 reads TGCAGCGTAGTGTTGACAAACCCCGATCAGCCCCAGCATTTT.